This TCR beta chain was obtained from a study of T cell changes during pregnancy in multiple sclerosis. The assay was immunoSEQ multiplex PCR, and TCRdb's table has in-frame clones only and misses some. The sample lists some 100,000 clones, approximately 94% occurring once. Germline V gene sequence: CDR1 SGDLS, CDR2 YYNGEE. CDR3 size: 16 residues. V lost 0 bases and J lost 1, with 11 bases in between. This material consisted of peripheral blood, taken in the second trimester of pregnancy. This clonotype was sampled from a female donor with multiple sclerosis, enrolled in a pregnancy study. The chain carries TRBV9 and TRBJ2-1, with a weak D call TRBD2 (5 bases). The CDR3 nucleotides read TGTGCCAGCAGCGTAGCTGACCGGGGATCCTACAATGAGCAGTTCTTC. It specifies CASSVADRGSYNEQFF.